This T cell receptor beta chain was found in a study of blood T cells in healthy people across ages. Primers used in a second PCR of roughly 6 to 11 cycles were a sample-barcoded 5' primer and a J-beta primer mix. TCRdb reanalysed the 5' RACE reads using MiXCR and keeps one entry per CDR3 protein. This table holds about 650,000 distinct CDR3 sequences, approximately 30% found once. Regarding the study as a whole: Higher diversity, along with more naive CD4+ cells, distinguished long-lived donors from aged donors.

Aged roughly 6 to 90, donors were systemically healthy Caucasians from Russia. V lost 4 bases, J lost 9 bases, and 13 bases lay in between. CDR1 MNHNY and CDR2 SVGAGI come from the germline V gene (reference sequence). This CDR3 spans 13 amino acids. This clonotype was detected many times. What it recognizes is unknown. The chain uses TRBV6-6 and TRBJ2-1; D may correspond to TRBD1 or TRBD2 (5 bases each). The sample was blood. The receptor was isolated from a woman aged 80 or over in good health. The CDR3 spells CASSSLGDIEQFF. CDR3 bases: TGTGCCAGCAGTTCCCTGGGGGATATTGAGCAGTTCTTC.